Listed below are T cell receptor beta chains from one sample, sequenced in a study of T cells in Graves' hyperthyroidism and ophthalmopathy. From the multiplex PCR reads, TCRdb called clonotypes with MiXCR, one entry per CDR3 protein. The table has roughly 330,000 distinct CDR3 sequences, 16% seen once. Input material: blood. The receptors here all came from a man under 40 with Graves' hyperthyroidism. CDR3s include the opening cysteine and the closing phenylalanine or tryptophan. The D gene is left open where the match is weak. The size field is filled for only some rows; it gives once, few, many or a size class.

v_call	clone_size	cdr3_length	d_call	j_call	cdr3_nt	cdr3_aa
TRBV2	many	14	NA	TRBJ1-4	TGTGCCAGCAGTGTTACCTCAGAGAATGAAAAACTGTTTTTT	CASSVTSENEKLFF
TRBV3-1	NA	14	NA	TRBJ2-2	TGTGCCAGCAGCCAAGTTCAGAACACCGGGGAGCTGTTTTTT	CASSQVQNTGELFF
TRBV3-1	few	13	NA	TRBJ1-1	TGTGCCAGCAGCGATGCGTTGGGCTCTGAAGGTTTCTTT	CASSDALGSEGFF
TRBV28	few	14	NA	TRBJ2-7	TGTGCCAGCAGCCAAGGCGGGACAGTGGGGGAGCAGTACTTC	CASSQGGTVGEQYF
TRBV5-1	NA	15	NA	TRBJ2-4	TGCGCCAGCAGCTTGGAAAAAGGGGTTTGGGACATTCAGTACTTC	CASSLEKGVWDIQYF
TRBV7-9	many	12	NA	TRBJ2-7	TGTGCCAGCTCGGACCCCGACTACGAGCAGTACTTC	CASSDPDYEQYF
TRBV2	many	14	TRBD1	TRBJ1-5	TGTGCCAGCAGTGGGGACAGGGGAGTTCAGCCCCAGCATTTT	CASSGDRGVQPQHF
TRBV6-6	few	16	TRBD1	TRBJ2-5	TGTGCCAGCAGTTACTCTCGGACAGGGCAGCAAGAGACCCAGTACTTC	CASSYSRTGQQETQYF
TRBV5-8	many	11	NA	TRBJ1-1	TGTGCCAGCAGCTCCCATCATGTAGCTTTCTTT	CASSSHHVAFF
TRBV12-5	many	14	NA	TRBJ2-7	TGTGCTAGTGGTTTGGCTCGACAGTTCTACGAGCAGTACTTC	CASGLARQFYEQYF
TRBV27	few	16	NA	TRBJ2-5	TGTGCCAGCAGTTCGGGGGAAGGAGGGTCTACACGGACCCAGTACTTC	CASSSGEGGSTRTQYF
TRBV20-1	many	16	TRBD2	TRBJ2-1	TGCAGTGCTAGAGGGTCTAGCGGGAACTCCTACAATGAGCAGTTCTTC	CSARGSSGNSYNEQFF
TRBV25-1	few	14	NA	TRBJ2-2	TGTGCCAGCAGTCCCTACAGGGCCCCCGGGGAGCTGTTTTTT	CASSPYRAPGELFF
TRBV20-1	many	13	TRBD1	TRBJ1-2	TGCAGTGCTAGAGGACAGGGATACTATGGCTACACCTTC	CSARGQGYYGYTF